One sample yielded the 20 T cell receptor beta chains listed below, sequenced in a study of blood T cell repertoires in COVID-19. Assay used: immunoSEQ multiplex PCR; TCRdb lists only in-frame clones, some missing. The data contain some 170,000 clones, 81% of them singletons. Sequencing was carried out using peripheral blood. The origin of the receptors is a man between 60 and 75 years old with active or convalescent COVID-19.

The chain joins TRBV19 to TRBJ2-2; no clear D. Germline CDR1 LNHDA, CDR2 SQIVND (reference sequence). The CDR3 length is 14 residues. V lost 5 bases and J 2 bases, leaving 9 bases between the germline ends. The CDR3 nucleotides are TGTGCCAGTAGTTCCCAGTTAAACACCGGGGAGCTGTTTTTT. Protein product: CASSSQLNTGELFF. Full variable domain (remainder filled in from reference TRBV19 and TRBJ2-2): DGGITQSPKYLFRKEGQNVTLSCEQNLNHDAMYWYRQDPGQGLRLIYYSQIVNDFQKGDIAEGYSVSREKKESFPLTVTSAQKNPTAFYLCASSSQLNTGELFFGEGSRLTVL.

This clone was recorded only once. The chain recombines TRBV5-1 with TRBJ2-3, with 11 bases lining up with TRBD2. V dropped 0 bases and J dropped 0; count of bases not matched to a gene: 9. Germline-derived CDR1 and CDR2 are SGHRS and YFSETQ. This CDR3 is built from 19 residues. CDR3 DNA: TGCGCCAGCAGCTTGGGTCTAGCGGGGGGATTAATTAGCACAGATACGCAGTATTTT. Protein product: CASSLGLAGGLISTDTQYF.

The chain recombines TRBV19 with TRBJ1-5; no clear D. Germline CDR1 is LNHDA and CDR2 is SQIVND (reference sequence). With 7 bases removed from V and 8 bases from J, the gap between germline ends came to 12 bases. There are 12 residues in the CDR3. CDR3 nucleotides: TGTGCCAGTACACTCGGGATGGAGCCCCAGCATTTT. Residues: CASTLGMEPQHF. The whole variable domain, filled in from reference TRBV19 and TRBJ1-5, reads DGGITQSPKYLFRKEGQNVTLSCEQNLNHDAMYWYRQDPGQGLRLIYYSQIVNDFQKGDIAEGYSVSREKKESFPLTVTSAQKNPTAFYLCASTLGMEPQHFGDGTRLSIL.

This chain joins TRBV5-1 and TRBJ1-2, with D possibly being TRBD1 (6 bases). CDR1 and CDR2 from the germline V gene are SGHRS and YFSETQ. V lost 4 bases and J 4 bases, leaving 14 bases between the germline ends. This CDR3 region has 14 residues. CDR3 in amino acids: CASSDGGRSYGYTF. In DNA form, the CDR3 reads TGCGCCAGCAGCGACGGGGGGCGCAGCTATGGCTACACCTTC.

This chain uses TRBV5-1 with TRBJ2-2; the match to TRBD1 covers 9 bases. The CDR3 loop spans 14 amino acids. Germline V gene lookup returns CDR1 SGHRS and CDR2 YFSETQ. J gave up 5 bases and V 4 bases, and 3 bases lay outside the gene matches. CDR3 nucleotides: TGCGCCAGCAGCCTGGGGACAGGGACCGGGGAGCTGTTTTTT. This sequence encodes CASSLGTGTGELFF.

The count of this clone is one. The V and J genes are TRBV11-3 and TRBJ1-6; D remains ambiguous. The CDR3 has 13 amino acids. The V end lost 0 bases, the J end lost 10 bases, and 7 bases lay between the germline ends. CDR1 and CDR2 (germline): SGHNT, YENEEA. CDR3 in amino acids: CASSLDLSSPLHF. The CDR3 region has the DNA TGTGCCAGCAGCTTAGATCTATCATCACCCCTCCACTTT.

This clone has just one count. This chain connects TRBV6-4 to TRBJ1-2; 8 bases map to TRBD1. CDR1 is MRHNA and CDR2 is SNTAGT in the germline V gene. The CDR3 contains 17 residues. V shed 2 bases, J shed 9 bases, and the junction held 17 bases outside the gene matches. CDR3 loop: CASSDRFYRTGSYRYTF. The CDR3 DNA is TGTGCCAGCAGTGACAGGTTTTATCGGACAGGGTCTTATCGCTACACCTTC.

This clone was counted at least ten times. The V and J genes are TRBV11-1 and TRBJ2-7; TRBD2 is a possible D gene (5 bases). CDR1 is SGHAT, CDR2 FQDESV, per germline (reference sequence). V was shortened by 6 bases and J by 3 bases, with 12 bases between the two germline ends. The CDR3 runs 13 residues. The CDR3 region is CASSPVGIYEQYF. The CDR3 DNA sequence: TGTGCCAGCAGTCCAGTCGGGATCTACGAGCAGTACTTC.

This sequence joins TRBV21-1 and TRBJ2-7; the listed D gene, TRBD1, was not tested against the DNA. TRBV21-1 is listed as a pseudogene. The CDR3 is 15 residues long. DNA for the CDR3: TGTGCCAGCAGCAAAATTGGGTTCAGGGGTTACGAGCAGTACTTC. Residues: CASSKIGFRGYEQYF.

The chain employs TRBV6-5 and TRBJ1-6; D is unresolved. Trimming took 1 base from V and 0 from J, leaving 4 bases between them. This CDR3 is built from 15 residues. Germline CDR1 is MNHEY and CDR2 is SVGAGI. CDR3 sequence reads: CASSYYSSYNSPLHF. The CDR3 DNA reads TGTGCCAGCAGTTACTACAGCTCCTATAATTCACCCCTCCACTTT.

This chain links TRBV7-2 with TRBJ2-1, with TRBD1 as a possible D gene (6 bases). Germline-derived CDR1 and CDR2 are SGHTA and FQGNSA. Trimming left V 5 bases short and J 9 bases short, with 14 bases between. This CDR3 contains 13 residues. The CDR3 reads CASSGKLGAEQFF. The CDR3 DNA is TGTGCCAGCAGCGGCAAATTGGGGGCTGAGCAGTTCTTC.

This clone has a single count. This chain connects TRBV19 to TRBJ2-2; 9 positions agree with TRBD1. The CDR3 totals 15 residues. Germline V gene data show CDR1 as LNHDA and CDR2 as SQIVND (reference sequence). Losses at the gene ends were 9 bases for V and 4 bases for J; bases not matched to a gene: 9. CDR3 sequence: CASETGTGITGELFF. CDR3 bases: TGTGCCAGCGAGACCGGGACAGGGATCACCGGGGAGCTGTTTTTT.

V usage is TRBV28 and J usage is TRBJ1-2; 8 bases are shared with TRBD1. V trimming: 6 bases; J trimming: 5 bases; junction bases outside the gene matches: 5. Germline-derived CDR1 and CDR2 are MDHEN and SYDVKM. This CDR3 region has 13 residues. In DNA form, the CDR3 reads TGTGCCAGCAGCCGACAGGGGTTTTATGGCTACACCTTC. It yields the protein CASSRQGFYGYTF.

J is TRBJ2-1 and V is TRBV24-1; TRBD1 agrees at 9 bases. Trimming removed 7 bases from V and 7 bases from J; junction bases left unmatched: 4. Per germline, CDR1 KGHDR and CDR2 SFDVKD. The CDR3 loop spans 13 amino acids. The CDR3 nucleotides read TGTGCCACCAGAGGACAGGGGCAAAATGAGCAGTTCTTC. Its protein is CATRGQGQNEQFF.

This chain uses TRBV5-1 with TRBJ1-1; D is uncertain. CDR3 length equals 14 residues. Germline loops: CDR1 SGHRS, CDR2 YFSETQ. V lost 0 bases and J 1 base, leaving 7 bases between the germline ends. The CDR3 nucleotides read TGCGCCAGCAGCTTGGGGCGGTCGAACACTGAAGCTTTCTTT. Protein: CASSLGRSNTEAFF.

The V gene is TRBV18, the J gene TRBJ2-5; 7 nucleotides align to TRBD2. J lost 4 bases, V lost 0 bases, and 5 bases had no gene match. Germline CDR1 reads KGHSH; CDR2 reads LQKENI. CDR3 length equals 15 residues. The CDR3 spells CASSPPGIAGETQYF. The CDR3 nucleotides are TGTGCCAGCTCACCACCCGGTATAGCGGGAGAGACCCAGTACTTC.

The rearrangement links TRBV4-1 to TRBJ1-1, with a tentative D call TRBD1 (6 bases). The ends were cut back, 4 bases at V and 1 base at J, with 13 bases in the middle. CDR1 is MGHRA, CDR2 YSYEKL, per germline. This CDR3 contains 15 residues. This chain's CDR3 is CASSPGVAWNTEAFF. Written as DNA, the CDR3 is TGCGCCAGCAGCCCAGGGGTCGCGTGGAACACTGAAGCTTTCTTT.

The V call is TRBV18, the J call TRBJ2-6; no definite D call. Germline lookup yields CDR1 KGHSH and CDR2 LQKENI. Trimming cost V 3 bases and J 0 bases, with 12 bases left between them. The CDR3 is 17 amino acids. The CDR3 coding sequence is TGTGCCAGCTCACCGTCGACTGCCGGCTCTGGGGCCAACGTCCTGACTTTC. It codes for CASSPSTAGSGANVLTF.

This clone was observed a handful of times. The chain couples TRBV18 to TRBJ2-2; 8 bases match TRBD1. The ends lost 6 bases at V and 6 bases at J; junction bases unmatched: 12. Looked up from germline, CDR1 is KGHSH and CDR2 is LQKENI. This CDR3 has 16 residues. The CDR3 DNA sequence: TGTGCCAGCTCGCAGCCCCAGGGGGCGACTTCCGGGGAGCTGTTTTTT. Translation gives CASSQPQGATSGELFF.

V is TRBV3-1 (or the pseudogene TRBV3-2) and J is TRBJ2-4, with TRBD2 as a possible D gene (5 bases). The CDR3 sequence is 11 residues long. V gave up 5 bases and J gave up 12 bases, with 11 bases separating them. The germline CDR1 and CDR2 sequences are LGHDT and YNNKEL (reference sequence). DNA of the CDR3: TGTGCCAGCAGCAACCCGGGATATCAGTACTTC. Its translation is CASSNPGYQYF.